Sequencing of this TCR beta chain was carried out in a study of cytomegalovirus exposure and HLA in healthy donors. In the study overall: Earlier work reported 110 million or so unique TCR beta sequences from 150 million to 200 million T cells. Study-level points and caveats: Per a later analysis, 15,000 to 20,000 TCR beta sequences showed association with HLA alleles at 0.05 false discovery rate. Listed as cytomegalovirus-associated were 150 to 200 TCR beta chains.

Comments on this clone: Its target is unknown.

V lost 4 bases, J lost 3 bases, and 12 bases lay in between. The CDR3 spans 14 residues. CDR1 is MNHEY and CDR2 is SVGAGI in the germline V gene. PCR involved 60 Vbeta and 13 Jbeta primers. Data came from immunoSEQ multiplex PCR; TCRdb stores just in-frame clones and leaves some out. This table has 100,000 to 150,000 clones, around three quarters appearing once. While unrecorded immune exposures were likely, the donors were nominally healthy when sampled. Sequenced input: PBMCs. The source of this sequence is a man aged 35 to 55 in good health and CMV-seronegative. This chain uses TRBV6-5 with TRBJ1-1, with unresolved D. CDR3 nucleotide sequence: TGTGCCAGCAGTTTGGGCAGCGGGGACACTGAAGCTTTCTTT. Residues: CASSLGSGDTEAFF.